This T cell receptor (beta chain) was sequenced in a study of human T cells and chemical hapten exposure. Overall study findings and caveats: After DPC sensitization, TCRs above 1 in 1000 frequency showed no change.

The J segment lost 5 bases and the V segment lost 3 bases, leaving 13 bases of the junction unmatched. Looked up from germline, CDR1 is MNHNY and CDR2 is SVGAGI (reference sequence). The CDR3 covers 16 residues. Details on this clonotype: Antigen unknown.

This sample's time point: patch test 1, 2 weeks after DPC sensitization. Treatment denoted: therapeutic diphenylcyclopropenone sensitization with weekly scalp DPC. TCRdb reprocessed the RACE reads via MiXCR and lists one record per CDR3 protein. The data contain around 340,000 distinct CDR3 sequences, around 7% of them singletons. The rearrangement uses TRBV6-6 and TRBJ2-7, with 7 bases lining up with TRBD1. This clonotype was obtained from a young woman with alopecia areata. Some clones in this sample may be carry-over from other donors' samples. This material consisted of whole blood, taken in connection with sensitization to the hapten diphenylcyclopropenone (DPC). The CDR3 region has the DNA TGTGCCAGCAGTTATGGGAACAGGGGAAAGAATAACGAGCAGTACTTC. It is translated as CASSYGNRGKNNEQYF.